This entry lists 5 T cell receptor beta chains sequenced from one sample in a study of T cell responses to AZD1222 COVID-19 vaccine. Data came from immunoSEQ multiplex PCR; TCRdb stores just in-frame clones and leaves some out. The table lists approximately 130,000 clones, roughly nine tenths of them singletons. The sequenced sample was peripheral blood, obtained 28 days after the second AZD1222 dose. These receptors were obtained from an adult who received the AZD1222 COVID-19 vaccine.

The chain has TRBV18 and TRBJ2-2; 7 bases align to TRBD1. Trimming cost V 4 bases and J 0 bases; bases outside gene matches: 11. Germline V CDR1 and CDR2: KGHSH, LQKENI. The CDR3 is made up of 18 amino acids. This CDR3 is CASSRITTGVANTGELFF. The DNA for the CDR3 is TGTGCCAGCTCACGCATTACTACAGGGGTCGCGAACACCGGGGAGCTGTTTTTT.

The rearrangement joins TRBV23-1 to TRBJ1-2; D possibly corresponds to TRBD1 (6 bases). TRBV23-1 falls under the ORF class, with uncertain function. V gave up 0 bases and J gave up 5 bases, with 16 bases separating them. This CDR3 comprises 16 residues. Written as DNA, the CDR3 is TGCGCCAGCAGTCAATCGGGCGGGACAAGGCCGTATGGCTACACCTTC. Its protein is CASSQSGGTRPYGYTF.

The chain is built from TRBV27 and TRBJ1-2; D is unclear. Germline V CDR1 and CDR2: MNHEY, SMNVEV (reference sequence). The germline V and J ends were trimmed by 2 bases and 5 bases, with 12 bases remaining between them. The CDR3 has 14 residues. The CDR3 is CASSLVPANYGYTF. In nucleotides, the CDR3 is TGTGCCAGCAGTTTAGTACCGGCCAATTATGGCTACACCTTC.

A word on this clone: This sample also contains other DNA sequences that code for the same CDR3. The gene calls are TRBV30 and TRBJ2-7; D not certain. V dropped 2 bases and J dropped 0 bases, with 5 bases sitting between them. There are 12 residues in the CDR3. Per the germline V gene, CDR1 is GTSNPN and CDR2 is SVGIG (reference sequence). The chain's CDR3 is CAWSWSSYEQYF. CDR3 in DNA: TGTGCCTGGAGTTGGAGCTCCTACGAGCAGTACTTC.

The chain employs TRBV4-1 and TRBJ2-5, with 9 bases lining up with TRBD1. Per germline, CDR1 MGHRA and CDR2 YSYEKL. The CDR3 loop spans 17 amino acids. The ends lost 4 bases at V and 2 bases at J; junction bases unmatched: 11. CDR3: CASSPRAGGTGQETQYF. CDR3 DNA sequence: TGCGCCAGCAGCCCCCGCGCAGGAGGGACAGGGCAAGAGACCCAGTACTTC.